Listed here are 14 T cell receptor beta chains from one sample, sequenced in a study of CD8 T cells in Susac syndrome. The RNA, about 0.45 to 1 ug, was put through reverse transcription using random hexamers. TCRdb passed the immunoSEQ multiplex PCR reads through MiXCR, listing each CDR3 protein once. Here the sample spans approximately 190,000 distinct CDR3 sequences, approximately 96% being singletons. The material sequenced was CD4+ T cells from PBMCs. The receptors originated from a human donor with Susac syndrome.

The chain uses TRBV6-4 and TRBJ2-1; 9 bases are a match to TRBD2. CDR3 length equals 16 residues. CDR1 is MRHNA and CDR2 is SNTAGT in the germline V gene. With V trimmed by 1 base and J by 4 bases, 5 bases remained unmatched. CDR3 coding DNA: TGTGCCAGCAGTGACTGGTCTAGCGGGGCATACAATGAGCAGTTCTTC. The encoded protein is CASSDWSSGAYNEQFF.

V usage is TRBV11-2 and J usage is TRBJ2-6; maybe TRBD1 (5 bases). This CDR3 is built from 14 residues. CDR1 is SGHAT and CDR2 is FQNNGV in the germline V gene. V was trimmed by 5 bases and J by 10 bases, leaving 15 bases between them. CDR3 DNA: TGTGCCAGCAGCCCCGAGACAGTGTCTAACGTCCTGACTTTC. It specifies CASSPETVSNVLTF.

V and J are TRBV30 and TRBJ1-6; a weak D match, TRBD1 (5 bases). V was shortened by 8 bases and J by 1 base, with 9 bases between the two germline ends. The germline V gene has CDR1 GTSNPN and CDR2 SVGIG (reference sequence). This CDR3 region has 13 residues. CDR3 bases: TGTGCCGGCAGGGCATCCTATAATTCACCCCTCCACTTT. Its translation is CAGRASYNSPLHF.

The chain joins TRBV4-3 to TRBJ1-1; maybe TRBD1 (5 bases). V was clipped by 1 base and J by 0 bases, with 9 bases between them. This CDR3 region has 15 residues. Germline V gene data show CDR1 as LGHNA and CDR2 as YSLEER. The CDR3 loop reads CASSQVGGMNTEAFF. CDR3 bases: TGCGCCAGCAGCCAAGTTGGGGGAATGAACACTGAAGCTTTCTTT.

The chain employs TRBV12-5 and TRBJ1-2, with TRBD1 as a possible D gene (6 bases). This CDR3 is built from 13 residues. The V end was cut by 6 bases, the J end by 4 bases, with 12 bases between. From germline, CDR1 is LGHNT and CDR2 FRNRAP. The CDR3 bases are TGTGCTAGTGGACGGGACATGGGCTATGGCTACACCTTC. It is translated as CASGRDMGYGYTF.

The chain combines TRBV3-1 with TRBJ1-1; no clear D gene. Germline values: CDR1 LGHDT, CDR2 YNNKEL (reference sequence). The ends were cut back, 6 bases at V and 4 bases at J, with 12 bases in the middle. This CDR3 is 13 amino acids long. Here the CDR3 reads CASRDGLATEAFF. For the CDR3, the DNA is TGTGCCAGCAGGGACGGGCTGGCCACTGAAGCTTTCTTT.

V and J are TRBV4-1 and TRBJ2-5; TRBD2 matches 9 bases. CDR1 and CDR2 (germline): MGHRA, YSYEKL. There are 19 residues in the CDR3. The J segment lost 1 base and the V segment lost 1 base, leaving 13 bases of the junction unmatched. The CDR3 DNA reads TGCGCCAGCAGCCAAGTAGCGGGGGACCCTAACACCGGCCAAGAGACCCAGTACTTC. This gives the protein CASSQVAGDPNTGQETQYF.

The V gene is TRBV6-2 or TRBV6-3, the J gene TRBJ1-1; possible D gene TRBD1, 5 bases. This CDR3 region has 11 residues. Germline V gene data show CDR1 as MNHEY and CDR2 as SVGEGT. The germline V and J ends were trimmed by 11 bases and 1 base, with 8 bases remaining between them. The CDR3 DNA reads as TGTGCCGCGGGGGAGAACACTGAAGCTTTCTTT. It yields the protein CAAGENTEAFF.

This sequence joins TRBV27 and TRBJ2-3; D is perhaps TRBD2 (6 bases). The CDR3 covers 16 residues. V gave up 5 bases and J gave up 0 bases, with 15 bases separating them. Germline CDR1 is MNHEY and CDR2 is SMNVEV (reference sequence). CDR3 bases: TGTGCCAGCAGTACCCGGTGGGGGACTAGCACAGATACGCAGTATTTT. It translates to CASSTRWGTSTDTQYF.

The chain employs TRBV2 and TRBJ1-2; TRBD1 matches 9 bases. The V gene's germline CDR1 is SNHLY and CDR2 FYNNEI. The V gene end was trimmed by 7 bases and the J gene end by 5 bases; junction bases not matched to a gene: 5. This CDR3 has 13 amino acids. Written as DNA, the CDR3 is TGTGCCAGCACCCGGACAGGGGTTTATGGCTACACCTTC. Translation gives CASTRTGVYGYTF.

The chain recombines TRBV25-1 with TRBJ1-6; 7 positions agree with TRBD1. Germline V gene lookup returns CDR1 MGHDK and CDR2 SYGVNS. The CDR3 contains 16 residues. V shed 2 bases and J 9 bases; nucleotides not matched to a gene: 10. For the CDR3, the DNA is TGTGCCAGCAGTGAACACACAGGGGATGTTAGTTCACCCCTCCACTTT. Amino acids: CASSEHTGDVSSPLHF.

The V gene is TRBV30, the J gene TRBJ2-5; 13 nucleotides line up with TRBD2. The CDR3 has 15 residues. Germline V gives CDR1 GTSNPN, CDR2 SVGIG (reference sequence). The V gene end was trimmed by 4 bases and the J gene end by 5 bases; junction bases not matched to a gene: 7. The CDR3 loop reads CAWIWTSGGIETQYF. The CDR3 coding sequence is TGTGCCTGGATTTGGACTAGCGGGGGAATTGAGACCCAGTACTTC. The complete variable domain, with remaining parts taken from reference TRBV30 and TRBJ2-5, reads SQTIHQWPATLVQPVGSPLSLECTVEGTSNPNLYWYRQAAGRGLQLLFYSVGIGQISSEVPQNLSASRPQDRQFILSSKKLLLSDSGFYLCAWIWTSGGIETQYFGPGTRLLVL.

The V gene is TRBV20-1, the J gene TRBJ2-5, with TRBD2 as a possible D gene (5 bases). CDR3 length: 15 residues. CDR1 and CDR2 (germline): DFQATT, SNEGSKA (reference sequence). V lost 3 bases, J lost 4 bases, and 18 bases lay in between. CDR3 in amino acids: CSASTGKGLLETQYF. DNA of the CDR3: TGCAGTGCTAGCACCGGGAAGGGTCTATTAGAGACCCAGTACTTC.

J is TRBJ1-2 and V is TRBV19; no definite D call. Germline V CDR1 and CDR2: LNHDA, SQIVND (reference sequence). CDR3 length equals 13 residues. V lost 3 bases, J lost 6 bases, and 11 bases lay in between. The CDR3 sequence is CASSIGVWDGYTF. In DNA, the CDR3 is TGTGCCAGTAGTATTGGTGTGTGGGATGGCTACACCTTC.